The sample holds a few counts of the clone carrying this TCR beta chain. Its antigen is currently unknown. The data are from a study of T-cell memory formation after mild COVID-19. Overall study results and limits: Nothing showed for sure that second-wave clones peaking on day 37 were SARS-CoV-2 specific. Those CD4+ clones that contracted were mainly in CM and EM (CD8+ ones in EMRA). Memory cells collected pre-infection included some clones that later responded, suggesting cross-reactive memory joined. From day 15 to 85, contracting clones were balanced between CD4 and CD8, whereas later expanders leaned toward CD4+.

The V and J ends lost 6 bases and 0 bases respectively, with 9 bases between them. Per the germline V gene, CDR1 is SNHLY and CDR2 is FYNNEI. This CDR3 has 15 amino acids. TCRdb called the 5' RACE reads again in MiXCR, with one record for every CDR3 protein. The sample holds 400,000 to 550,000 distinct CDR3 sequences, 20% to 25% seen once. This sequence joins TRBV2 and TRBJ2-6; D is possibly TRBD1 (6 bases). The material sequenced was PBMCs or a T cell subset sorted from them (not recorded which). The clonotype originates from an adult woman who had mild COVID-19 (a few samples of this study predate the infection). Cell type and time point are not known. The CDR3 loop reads CASSKGGSGANVLTF. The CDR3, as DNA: TGTGCCAGCAGCAAAGGGGGCTCTGGGGCCAACGTCCTGACTTTC.